The 19 T cell receptor beta chains given below trace back to one sample, sequenced in a study of T cell changes during pregnancy in multiple sclerosis. Produced via immunoSEQ multiplex PCR; TCRdb's table is partial and in-frame only. This sample has about 12,000 clones; about 91% occur once, and the top ten carry about 7.7%. Sequenced material: CD8+ T cells from peripheral blood mononuclear cells, taken in the second trimester of pregnancy. These receptor sequences come from a female donor in good health, enrolled as a control in a pregnancy study.

Of note for this clone: The junction and the germline gene differ at one end; a read error may be behind it. This sequence joins TRBV7-9 and TRBJ2-1; 8 bases align to TRBD2. Germline CDR1 is SEHNR and CDR2 is FQNEAQ (reference sequence). The CDR3 is made up of 15 amino acids. The chain's CDR3 is CASSLPLADYSEQFF. As DNA, the CDR3 is TGTGCCAGCAGCTTACCACTAGCGGATTACAGTGAGCAGTTCTTC.

This chain joins TRBV7-8 and TRBJ2-5; 7 bases map to TRBD2. The trim removed 3 bases at V and 3 bases at J, leaving 10 bases unmatched. The CDR3 consists of 16 residues. The germline V gene has CDR1 SGHVS and CDR2 FQNEAQ. CDR3 nucleotides: TGTGCCAGCAGCTTTAGCGGGCTAGCGGCAGAAGAGACCCAGTACTTC. Protein product: CASSFSGLAAEETQYF.

The chain joins TRBV2 to TRBJ1-3; 8 bases map to TRBD1. The V segment lost 2 bases and the J segment 6 bases; nucleotides outside the gene matches: 9. Germline CDR1 is SNHLY and CDR2 is FYNNEI. CDR3 length equals 16 residues. The CDR3 reads CASSEFSGTGENTIYF. CDR3 bases: TGTGCCAGCAGTGAATTTTCCGGGACAGGTGAAAACACCATATATTTT.

The chain uses TRBV5-1 and TRBJ2-7, with D possibly TRBD1 on 5 matching bases. The V and J ends lost 0 bases and 6 bases respectively, with 13 bases between them. This CDR3 has 14 residues. CDR1 and CDR2 (germline): SGHRS, YFSETQ. Written as DNA, the CDR3 is TGCGCCAGCAGCTTGGAAGGGGCCGAAGGCGAGCAGTACTTC. This translates into CASSLEGAEGEQYF.

This sequence joins TRBV4-1 and TRBJ2-7; 7 nucleotides match TRBD1. The CDR3 spans 15 residues. The germline gives CDR1 MGHRA, CDR2 YSYEKL. The V and J ends lost 1 base and 3 bases, in that order; junction bases with no gene match: 6. The DNA of the CDR3 is TGCGCCAGCAGCCAAGTTCGAGGGGGCCTCTACGAGCAGTACTTC. Amino acids: CASSQVRGGLYEQYF.

The V gene is TRBV4-1, the J gene TRBJ2-3; TRBD2 might be the D (6 bases). The germline V and J ends were trimmed by 1 base and 5 bases, with 19 bases remaining between them. Germline V gene data show CDR1 as MGHRA and CDR2 as YSYEKL. CDR3 length: 17 residues. The CDR3: CASSQAGGWGAGDTQYF. The DNA of the CDR3 is TGCGCCAGCAGCCAAGCCGGGGGATGGGGAGCTGGAGATACGCAGTATTTT.

The chain links TRBV6-1 to TRBJ2-3; 12 nucleotides line up with TRBD2. The germline V gene encodes CDR1 MNHNS and CDR2 SASEGT. The ends lost 3 bases at V and 4 bases at J; junction bases unmatched: 2. The CDR3 extends over 15 amino acids. The CDR3: CASSETSGSSDTQYF. CDR3 sequence (DNA): TGTGCCAGCAGTGAGACTAGCGGGAGTTCAGATACGCAGTATTTT.

The gene calls are TRBV19 and TRBJ1-2; D perhaps matches TRBD1 (6 bases). Trimming cost V 5 bases and J 4 bases, with 20 bases left between them. The CDR3 runs to 16 residues. The germline CDR1 and CDR2 sequences are LNHDA and SQIVND (reference sequence). The CDR3: CASSPVGQSRLYGYTF. CDR3 DNA sequence: TGTGCCAGTAGTCCTGTCGGACAGTCGCGCCTCTATGGCTACACCTTC.

CDR3 amino acids: CASSPRGGMGQPQHF. The CDR3 DNA reads as TGTGCCAGCAGTCCCCGCGGGGGGATGGGGCAGCCCCAGCATTTT. This chain links TRBV28 with TRBJ1-5, with a weak D call TRBD1 (5 bases). The V end lost 5 bases, the J end lost 7 bases, and 18 bases lay between the germline ends. The CDR3 has 15 residues. Germline CDR1 MDHEN, CDR2 SYDVKM.

The rearrangement joins TRBV7-3 to TRBJ2-5; TRBD2 matches at 12 bases. Germline CDR1 is SGHTA and CDR2 is FQGTGA. The CDR3 has 14 amino acids. J was trimmed by 9 bases and V by 4 bases; bases with no gene match: 6. CDR3 in amino acids: CASSSLAGGPPQYF. DNA for the CDR3: TGTGCCAGCAGCTCGCTAGCGGGGGGGCCTCCCCAGTACTTC.

The chain is built from TRBV7-2 and TRBJ2-1; 13 bases map to TRBD2. The germline V gene encodes CDR1 SGHTA and CDR2 FQGNSA. The V and J ends lost 5 bases and 0 bases, in that order; junction bases with no gene match: 10. This CDR3 region has 19 residues. The CDR3 loop is CASSRPLAGGWSSYNEQFF. The CDR3, as DNA: TGTGCCAGCAGCCGCCCACTAGCGGGAGGGTGGAGCTCCTACAATGAGCAGTTCTTC.

J is TRBJ2-7 and V is TRBV5-8; TRBD2 aligns across 8 bases. Per germline, CDR1 SGHTS and CDR2 YDEGEE. Losses at the gene ends were 1 base for V and 7 bases for J; bases not matched to a gene: 7. This CDR3 has 14 amino acids. In DNA form, the CDR3 reads TGTGCCAGCAGCTTGCGCGGGGGGCCGTGTGAGCAGTACTTC. Translated, it gives CASSLRGGPCEQYF.

The chain carries TRBV27 and TRBJ2-3, with TRBD2 matching over 11 bases. V shed 2 bases, J shed 2 bases, and the junction held 6 bases outside the gene matches. The CDR3 length is 17 residues. CDR1 MNHEY and CDR2 SMNVEV come from the germline V gene (reference sequence). The CDR3, as DNA: TGTGCCAGCAGTTTACGGGGACTAGCGGAGTACACAGATACGCAGTATTTT. Its protein is CASSLRGLAEYTDTQYF.

The chain uses TRBV5-1 and TRBJ2-2; TRBD1 aligns across 9 bases. This CDR3 is built from 16 residues. CDR1 is SGHRS and CDR2 is YFSETQ in the germline V gene. V lost 3 bases and J lost 4; bases outside the gene matches: 7. The CDR3 region has the DNA TGCGCCAGCAGCTGGGGGTTGACAGGGGGCACCGGGGAGCTGTTTTTT. Protein: CASSWGLTGGTGELFF.

The rearrangement joins TRBV12-5 to TRBJ2-3; the D gene is possibly TRBD1 (5 bases). Germline loops: CDR1 LGHNT, CDR2 FRNRAP. This CDR3 has 16 amino acids. The germline V and J ends were trimmed by 1 base and 4 bases, with 15 bases remaining between them. DNA of the CDR3: TGTGCTAGTGGTTTGGGCCTAGGCAGGGCCCCAGATACGCAGTATTTT. Its protein product is CASGLGLGRAPDTQYF.

Only one count was recorded for this clone. CDR3 protein: CASSAQGLHKYNEQFF. CDR3 DNA: TGTGCCAGCAGCGCACAGGGGCTACATAAGTACAATGAGCAGTTCTTC. The gene calls are TRBV13 and TRBJ2-1; TRBD1 matches at 7 bases. The CDR3 consists of 16 residues. Germline loops: CDR1 PRHDT, CDR2 FYEKMQ (reference sequence). Trimming took 5 bases from V and 4 from J; bases not matched to a gene: 11.

The rearrangement uses TRBV19 and TRBJ1-5; D may be TRBD1 (5 bases). Trimming took 5 bases from V and 7 from J, leaving 12 bases between them. This CDR3 has 13 amino acids. In germline, CDR1 is LNHDA, CDR2 SQIVND (reference sequence). The DNA of the CDR3 is TGTGCCAGTAGTTCGACAGAACCCCAGCCCCAGCATTTT. This translates into CASSSTEPQPQHF.

The CDR3 loop reads CASSAGQPQHF. In DNA form, the CDR3 reads TGTGCCAGCAGCGCAGGGCAGCCCCAGCATTTT. V gene TRBV9 combines with J gene TRBJ1-5; TRBD1 is a possible D gene (5 bases). The germline V gene encodes CDR1 SGDLS and CDR2 YYNGEE. V was cut by 3 bases and J by 7 bases, with 5 bases left in between. The CDR3 runs to 11 residues.

J is TRBJ1-2 and V is TRBV4-1; 7 nucleotides match TRBD1. V was clipped by 4 bases and J by 0 bases; unmatched bases: 5. The CDR3 consists of 15 residues. The germline V gene encodes CDR1 MGHRA and CDR2 YSYEKL. The CDR3 reads CASSLRDSPNYGYTF. CDR3 sequence (DNA): TGCGCCAGCAGCCTCCGGGACAGCCCTAACTATGGCTACACCTTC.